This T cell receptor beta chain is drawn from a study of CD8+ T cells in alopecia areata. Findings and caveats of the study: Whereas mice showed it more clearly, TCR sharing across patients was murkier, possibly because of HLA.

For this clone: What it binds is not known.

Extraction and reverse transcription of RNA yielded cDNA as the sequencing template. TCRdb's copy holds only in-frame clones and misses some; the assay was immunoSEQ multiplex PCR. The data contain about 150,000 clones, less than 65% of them singletons. Germline loops: CDR1 SGDLS, CDR2 YYNGEE. Germline trimming cut 1 base from V and 3 bases from J; bases unmatched to any gene: 4. There are 16 residues in the CDR3. The chain is built from TRBV9 and TRBJ2-3; 11 nucleotides agree with TRBD2. The sequencing sample was made of CD8+ T cells sorted from blood. This receptor was identified in a human donor in good health. The CDR3 region is CASSVLAGGRTDTQYF. CDR3 nucleotide sequence: TGTGCCAGCAGCGTACTAGCGGGAGGTAGGACAGATACGCAGTATTTT.